The next 27 T cell receptor beta chains were all read from a single sample in a study of blood T cells in healthy people across ages. A second about 7 to 11 cycle PCR used barcoded and J-beta primers. TCRdb re-derived calls from the 5' RACE reads in MiXCR, one entry per CDR3 protein. The sample has hundreds of thousands of distinct CDR3 sequences, roughly 50% seen once. The sequenced sample was blood. The receptors shown here come from a man aged 40-49 years in good health.

This clonotype was recorded only once. The CDR3 loop reads CASRRTSDEQFF. As DNA, the CDR3 is TGTGCCAGTAGACGGACTAGCGACGAGCAGTTCTTC. V and J are TRBV19 and TRBJ2-1, with TRBD2 matching 9 bases. Germline V CDR1 and CDR2: LNHDA, SQIVND (reference sequence). The CDR3 consists of 12 residues. Unmatched junction bases numbered 4, after V lost 6 bases and J lost 10 bases.

This clonotype was recorded a few times. The chain recombines TRBV6-1 with TRBJ2-7, with 7 bases aligning to TRBD2. The J call is uncertain, as TRBJ2-5 better fits the DNA end. Germline loops: CDR1 MNHNS, CDR2 SASEGT. CDR3 length equals 16 residues. Here the CDR3 DNA reads TGTGCCAGCAGCCCAGTAGTTTTTGGGAGGGCAGAGACCCAGTACTTC. Protein sequence: CASSPVVFGRAETQYF.

This clonotype was seen a handful of times. This rearrangement joins TRBV2 to TRBJ2-3; weak D call: TRBD1 (5 bases). V shed 8 bases and J shed 1 base, with 28 bases lying between them. The V gene's germline CDR1 is SNHLY and CDR2 FYNNEI. This CDR3 is built from 19 residues. The CDR3 DNA reads TGTGCCAGCCTACAGCCTAATGGGGCCGAGACAGCTGGCACAGATACGCAGTATTTT. Protein sequence: CASLQPNGAETAGTDTQYF.

The genes are TRBV28 and TRBJ2-4, with 7 bases matching TRBD1. From germline, CDR1 is MDHEN and CDR2 SYDVKM. The ends lost 5 bases at V and 3 bases at J; junction bases unmatched: 7. CDR3 length: 15 amino acids. As DNA, the CDR3 is TGTGCCAGCAGTCCCGGACAGGCTAACAAAAACATTCAGTACTTC. The encoded protein is CASSPGQANKNIQYF.

A few counts support this clonotype. This chain links TRBV7-9 with TRBJ2-1; 10 bases map to TRBD1. This CDR3 is 16 amino acids long. V lost 5 bases to trimming and J lost 4 bases; unmatched junction nucleotides: 8. Germline-derived CDR1 and CDR2 are SEHNR and FQNEAQ (reference sequence). The CDR3 region has the DNA TGTGCCAGCAGCCGAGGTATGGGACAGGGGTACAATGAGCAGTTCTTC. It translates to CASSRGMGQGYNEQFF.

The chain is built from TRBV9 and TRBJ2-3, with D hard to call. The CDR3 runs 14 residues. Germline V gives CDR1 SGDLS, CDR2 YYNGEE. V was clipped by 0 bases and J by 11 bases, with 16 bases between them. Here the CDR3 DNA reads TGTGCCAGCAGCGTAGGGGAAGGCCTGCGTCTGCAGTATTTT. Translation gives CASSVGEGLRLQYF.

CDR3 DNA: TGTGCTAGTGGCTTCAGCGGTTACCAAGAGACCCAGTACTTC. It codes for CASGFSGYQETQYF. The chain combines TRBV12-5 with TRBJ2-5; tentatively, D is TRBD2 (5 bases). Germline CDR1 reads LGHNT; CDR2 reads FRNRAP. The length of the CDR3 is 14 residues. V dropped 6 bases and J dropped 0 bases, with 11 bases sitting between them.

This clonotype turned up a few times. The rearrangement links TRBV2 to TRBJ2-1, with 7 bases fitting TRBD1. The CDR3 covers 13 residues. V trimming: 7 bases; J trimming: 4 bases; junction bases outside the gene matches: 4. Germline assignment: CDR1 SNHLY and CDR2 FYNNEI. CDR3 nucleotides: TGTGCCAGCAACGGACAGGCATACAATGAGCAGTTCTTC. It yields the protein CASNGQAYNEQFF.

The rearrangement uses TRBV4-3 and TRBJ1-2, with 7 nucleotides matching TRBD1. This CDR3 region has 14 residues. V lost 0 bases to trimming and J lost 4 bases; unmatched junction nucleotides: 2. The V gene's germline CDR1 is LGHNA and CDR2 YSLEER. The CDR3 here is CASSQERDSYGYTF. CDR3 DNA sequence: TGCGCCAGCAGCCAAGAAAGGGACAGCTATGGCTACACCTTC.

This clonotype appeared once. The rearrangement links TRBV7-9 to TRBJ2-7; 7 bases line up with TRBD1. The CDR3 spans 13 residues. The V gene end was trimmed by 8 bases and the J gene end by 3 bases; junction bases not matched to a gene: 7. Germline CDR1 reads SEHNR; CDR2 reads FQNEAQ (reference sequence). CDR3 loop: CASGPGTVYEQYF. DNA of the CDR3: TGTGCCAGCGGCCCCGGGACAGTCTACGAGCAGTACTTC.

The V call is TRBV27, the J call TRBJ2-7, with 7 bases fitting TRBD2. Per the germline V gene, CDR1 is MNHEY and CDR2 is SMNVEV (reference sequence). CDR3 length: 16 amino acids. J lost 1 base, V lost 5 bases, and 11 bases had no gene match. This CDR3 is CASSAGGGRVSYEQYF. In nucleotides, the CDR3 is TGTGCCAGCAGTGCCGGTGGCGGGAGAGTTTCCTACGAGCAGTACTTC.

V gene TRBV6-2 or TRBV6-3 combines with J gene TRBJ2-1; 8 positions agree with TRBD2. Germline CDR1 MNHEY, CDR2 SVGEGT. CDR3 length equals 16 residues. Trimming took 8 bases from V and 4 from J; bases not matched to a gene: 13. Here the CDR3 DNA reads TGTGCCAGCTCCGGGGGGGATGAGGTAGTATACAATGAGCAGTTCTTC. It encodes CASSGGDEVVYNEQFF.

This clonotype was counted between two and nine times. The V and J genes are TRBV5-1 and TRBJ2-7; D possibly corresponds to TRBD1 (6 bases). The V end was cut by 4 bases, the J end by 2 bases, with 10 bases between. There are 13 residues in the CDR3. Germline V CDR1 and CDR2: SGHRS, YFSETQ. CDR3 residues: CASSGDNTYEQYF. The CDR3 DNA is TGCGCCAGCAGCGGGGACAATACCTACGAGCAGTACTTC.

Turning to this clonotype: The junction shows a germline mismatch at one end, possibly a read error. The chain links TRBV7-7 to TRBJ2-3, with D maybe TRBD2 (5 bases). This CDR3 is 15 amino acids long. Germline assignment: CDR1 SSHAT and CDR2 FNYEAQ (reference sequence). CDR3 in DNA: TGTGCTAGCAGCTTAGGAGGCAGGTCCACAGATACGCAGTATTTT. Protein product: CASSLGGRSTDTQYF.

The chain uses TRBV24-1 and TRBJ1-2, with 7 bases that match TRBD1. Germline values: CDR1 KGHDR, CDR2 SFDVKD. There are 16 residues in the CDR3. V was clipped by 4 bases and J by 3 bases; unmatched bases: 10. CDR3 protein: CATSESMTGRDYGYTF. CDR3 nucleotides: TGTGCCACCAGTGAGAGTATGACAGGGCGTGACTATGGCTACACCTTC.

The chain joins TRBV5-1 to TRBJ1-1; TRBD1 is a possible D gene (5 bases). Germline CDR1 reads SGHRS; CDR2 reads YFSETQ. The V end lost 1 base, the J end lost 6 bases, and 16 bases lay between the germline ends. The length of the CDR3 is 15 residues. CDR3 nucleotide sequence: TGCGCCAGCAGCTTGATCGACAGCGGGTTGTCTGAAGCTTTCTTT. Translating it yields CASSLIDSGLSEAFF.

The chain has TRBV4-3 and TRBJ1-2; weak D call: TRBD1 (5 bases). Trimming removed 0 bases from V and 4 bases from J, with 18 bases in between. In germline, CDR1 is LGHNA, CDR2 YSLEER. The CDR3 has 17 amino acids. This CDR3 reads CASSQEPGRGSAYGYTF. For the CDR3, the DNA is TGCGCCAGCAGCCAAGAGCCGGGGAGGGGTTCGGCCTATGGCTACACCTTC.

The chain links TRBV5-6 to TRBJ2-7, with a tentative D call TRBD2 (5 bases). CDR1 is SGHDT, CDR2 YYEEEE, per germline. The CDR3 has 12 amino acids. The V end was cut by 4 bases, the J end by 6 bases, with 11 bases between. The CDR3 nucleotides are TGTGCCAGCAGCCCACTAGTGGGCGAGCAGTACTTC. Its protein product is CASSPLVGEQYF.

This chain joins TRBV2 and TRBJ2-6, with a tentative D call TRBD2 (6 bases). CDR3 length equals 16 residues. Trimming pared 8 bases from V and 0 bases from J, leaving 14 bases between. CDR1 and CDR2 (germline): SNHLY, FYNNEI. The chain's CDR3 is CASLTPEGSGANVLTF. The DNA for the CDR3 is TGTGCCAGCCTGACTCCGGAGGGCTCTGGGGCCAACGTCCTGACTTTC.

J is TRBJ2-7 and V is TRBV29-1; no clear D gene. Germline CDR1 and CDR2: SQVTM and ANQGSEA. V gave up 1 base and J gave up 7 bases, with 23 bases separating them. CDR3 length equals 16 residues. The CDR3 here is CSVEALETGSYNEQYF. In DNA, the CDR3 is TGCAGCGTTGAAGCTCTGGAGACCGGCTCCTACAATGAGCAGTACTTC.

The chain has TRBV20-1 and TRBJ2-4; D is perhaps TRBD1 or TRBD2 (6 bases each). TRBJ2-7 explains the end of the DNA better; the J call may be wrong. The CDR3 has 15 residues. Germline CDR1 is DFQATT and CDR2 is SNEGSKA (reference sequence). This CDR3 reads CSAREGRGDIYEQYF. In DNA, the CDR3 is TGCAGTGCTAGGGAAGGTAGGGGGGATATCTACGAGCAGTACTTC.

The V and J genes are TRBV7-2 and TRBJ1-5; 7 bases are a match to TRBD1. The CDR3 sequence is 16 residues long. J lost 5 bases, V lost 1 base, and 8 bases had no gene match. CDR1 and CDR2 (germline): SGHTA, FQGNSA. The CDR3 bases are TGTGCCAGCAGCTTAGGGGTCAGGGGGTTAGATCAGCCCCAGCATTTT. Translating gives CASSLGVRGLDQPQHF.

This chain connects TRBV13 to TRBJ2-1, with D possibly matching TRBD1 (6 bases). Germline V gene sequence: CDR1 PRHDT, CDR2 FYEKMQ (reference sequence). Trimming took 6 bases from V and 1 from J, leaving 13 bases between them. This CDR3 contains 15 residues. CDR3 loop: CASRPYRESYNEQFF. CDR3 DNA: TGTGCCAGCAGACCTTACAGGGAATCCTACAATGAGCAGTTCTTC.

V gene TRBV24-1 combines with J gene TRBJ2-5; 7 bases align to TRBD2. This CDR3 is 15 amino acids long. V trimming: 1 base; J trimming: 11 bases; junction bases outside the gene matches: 12. From germline, CDR1 is KGHDR and CDR2 SFDVKD. The CDR3 region has the DNA TGTGCCACCAGTGATTTTAGACTAGCTCACAATGAGCAGTACTTC. It codes for CATSDFRLAHNEQYF.

The chain's CDR3 is CSAMPGLQIGNEQYF. The CDR3 region has the DNA TGCAGTGCTATGCCTGGGCTACAGATCGGCAATGAGCAGTACTTC. The chain carries TRBV20-1 and TRBJ2-5, with D hard to call. Per germline, CDR1 DFQATT and CDR2 SNEGSKA (reference sequence). The V end lost 4 bases, the J end lost 11 bases, and 26 bases lay between the germline ends. The CDR3 loop spans 15 amino acids.

This clonotype was seen just once. The V and J genes are TRBV6-6 and TRBJ1-6, with D possibly matching TRBD1 (6 bases). Trimming cost V 4 bases and J 10 bases, with 14 bases left between them. The CDR3 runs to 14 residues. CDR1 is MNHNY and CDR2 is SVGAGI in the germline V gene (reference sequence). In DNA, the CDR3 is TGTGCCAGCAGTTGGGACACGGGGGACTCACCCCTCCACTTT. The encoded protein is CASSWDTGDSPLHF.

J is TRBJ1-5 and V is TRBV28; TRBD1 might be the D (5 bases). The CDR3 has 14 residues. Trimming pared 5 bases from V and 6 bases from J, leaving 14 bases between. The V gene's germline CDR1 is MDHEN and CDR2 SYDVKM. The CDR3 spells CASSPAQGGQPQHF. CDR3 sequence (DNA): TGTGCCAGCAGTCCGGCGCAGGGCGGTCAGCCCCAGCATTTT.